This T cell receptor (beta chain) was obtained from a study of cytomegalovirus exposure and HLA in healthy donors. Vbeta (60) and Jbeta (13) primers were used in the PCR. Generated by immunoSEQ multiplex PCR, the TCRdb table keeps only in-frame clones and is missing some. Of 25,000 to 40,000 clones listed, about three fifths are singletons. Concerning this clone itself: Its antigen is unknown.

Study-level findings and limits: Cytomegalovirus-associated status was assigned to about 180 TCR beta chains. A link between a missense DCLRE1C variant and TCR beta V- and J-gene trimming emerged from a later analysis. Data from an earlier analysis indicated that most TCR beta V segments were productive either about 87% or about 30% of the time.

The CDR3 extends over 12 amino acids. Looked up from germline, CDR1 is GTSNPN and CDR2 is SVGIG (reference sequence). Trimming removed 0 bases at V and 7 bases at J, with 9 bases between. The sequence came from a man between 50 and 59 years old in good health and CMV-seropositive. The rearrangement uses TRBV30 and TRBJ2-5; possibly TRBD1 for D (5 bases). The specimen sequenced was PBMCs. The CDR3 DNA reads as TGTGCCTGGAGTGTACCGACAGTGACCCAGTACTTC. It yields the protein CAWSVPTVTQYF.